This entry lists 22 T cell receptor beta chains sequenced from one sample in a study of cytomegalovirus exposure and HLA in healthy donors. Researchers ran the PCR with 60 Vbeta and 13 Jbeta primers. Produced via immunoSEQ multiplex PCR; TCRdb's table is partial and in-frame only. The sample lists 130,000 or so clones; around 77% were seen once. The sequenced sample consisted of PBMCs. These receptor sequences come from a woman aged 60-75 years in good health and CMV-seronegative.

The chain links TRBV10-3 to TRBJ2-7, with 10 bases identical to TRBD2. CDR1 ENHRY and CDR2 SYGVKD come from the germline V gene. The CDR3 consists of 17 residues. V dropped 2 bases and J dropped 4; count of bases not matched to a gene: 11. The CDR3 nucleotides are TGTGCCATCAGTGAGGGGCAAGCGGGAGGGATTAGGTACGAGCAGTACTTC. Translated: CAISEGQAGGIRYEQYF.

The chain is built from TRBV10-3 and TRBJ1-1; D ambiguous. Germline V CDR1 and CDR2: ENHRY, SYGVKD. V was shortened by 6 bases and J by 0 bases, with 14 bases between the two germline ends. The CDR3 runs 15 residues. The CDR3 loop reads CAIRAGIGVNTEAFF. The CDR3 nucleotides read TGTGCCATCAGGGCCGGAATAGGAGTGAACACTGAAGCTTTCTTT.

This sequence joins TRBV20-1 and TRBJ2-1; D gene unclear. Trimming took off 6 bases at V and 7 bases at J, with 10 bases between the two ends. CDR3 length: 11 amino acids. The germline V gene encodes CDR1 DFQATT and CDR2 SNEGSKA (reference sequence). In DNA form, the CDR3 reads TGCAGTGCGAGGTCCGGGAATGAGCAGTTCTTC. Translated: CSARSGNEQFF.

The genes are TRBV5-1 and TRBJ2-1, with 9 positions matching TRBD2. The germline V gene has CDR1 SGHRS and CDR2 YFSETQ. This CDR3 is built from 16 residues. V lost 0 bases, J lost 5 bases, and 6 bases stayed unmatched. The CDR3 region is CASSLGNAGGDNEQFF. CDR3 nucleotides: TGCGCCAGCAGCTTGGGGAATGCGGGGGGGGACAATGAGCAGTTCTTC.

The J gene is TRBJ2-1, the V gene TRBV28; 9 nucleotides agree with TRBD1. CDR3 length: 17 amino acids. The V gene end was trimmed by 4 bases and the J gene end by 6 bases; junction bases not matched to a gene: 13. Germline V gives CDR1 MDHEN, CDR2 SYDVKM. CDR3 residues: CASSSHPGTGMGNEQFF. The CDR3 region has the DNA TGTGCCAGCAGTTCACATCCCGGGACAGGGATGGGCAATGAGCAGTTCTTC.

V is TRBV2 and J is TRBJ1-2, with D perhaps matching TRBD1 (5 bases). V lost 1 base and J 10 bases, leaving 13 bases between the germline ends. This CDR3 contains 13 residues. CDR1 and CDR2 (germline): SNHLY, FYNNEI. CDR3 region: CASSEVGGHTYTF. In DNA form, the CDR3 reads TGTGCCAGCAGTGAAGTGGGCGGACATACCTACACCTTC. The whole variable domain, filled in from reference TRBV2 and TRBJ1-2, reads EPEVTQTPSHQVTQMGQEVILRCVPISNHLYFYWYRQILGQKVEFLVSFYNNEISEKSEIFDDQFSVERPDGSNFTLKIRSTKLEDSAMYFCASSEVGGHTYTFGSGTRLTVV.

The chain has TRBV28 and TRBJ1-2, with D maybe TRBD1 (5 bases). The CDR3 totals 16 residues. V lost 8 bases and J 7 bases, leaving 26 bases between the germline ends. Germline CDR1 MDHEN, CDR2 SYDVKM. CDR3 in amino acids: CASRGAGRTRAGGYTF. As DNA, the CDR3 is TGTGCCAGCCGCGGGGCAGGACGTACCCGAGCGGGTGGCTACACCTTC.

This clone has only a few counts. V and J are TRBV6-5 and TRBJ1-1; D perhaps matches TRBD1 (6 bases). The ends were cut back, 0 bases at V and 3 bases at J, with 11 bases in the middle. CDR3 length: 15 amino acids. From germline, CDR1 is MNHEY and CDR2 SVGAGI. The CDR3 bases are TGTGCCAGCAGTTACTCGGCAGGGGTCTACACTGAAGCTTTCTTT. Residues: CASSYSAGVYTEAFF.

This clone was counted a single time. This chain connects TRBV4-2 to TRBJ1-2; 8 nucleotides agree with TRBD1. The CDR3 covers 13 residues. V lost 4 bases, J lost 6 bases, and 4 bases stayed unmatched. The V gene's germline CDR1 is LGHNA and CDR2 YNFKEQ. The CDR3 spells CASSLGQGDGYTF. Here the CDR3 DNA reads TGTGCCAGCAGCCTCGGACAGGGAGATGGCTACACCTTC.

This clone was counted between two and nine times. The V call is TRBV19, the J call TRBJ2-2; 9 nucleotides line up with TRBD2. The V and J ends lost 5 bases and 6 bases, in that order; junction bases with no gene match: 7. This CDR3 has 15 residues. CDR1 and CDR2 (germline): LNHDA, SQIVND (reference sequence). The CDR3 nucleotides read TGTGCCAGTAGTCCGCGGGGACTAGCCGCCGGGGAGCTGTTTTTT. Translated, it gives CASSPRGLAAGELFF.

This clone was seen once. The chain uses TRBV5-6 and TRBJ2-7, with D hard to call. Germline CDR1 and CDR2: SGHDT and YYEEEE. The CDR3 loop spans 14 amino acids. V lost 0 bases and J lost 2, with 9 bases in between. Written as DNA, the CDR3 is TGTGCCAGCAGCTTGGAGGCAGGTACCTACGAGCAGTACTTC. Its translation: CASSLEAGTYEQYF.

The V call is TRBV27, the J call TRBJ2-5, with a possible D match to TRBD2 (6 bases). The germline gives CDR1 MNHEY, CDR2 SMNVEV (reference sequence). The CDR3 runs 16 residues. V was pared by 5 bases and J by 4 bases, with 20 bases between. DNA for the CDR3: TGTGCCAGCAGTCCCGCGGGGCGGGGAGAGTCAGAGACCCAGTACTTC. Translating it yields CASSPAGRGESETQYF.

This clone has just one count. J is TRBJ1-2 and V is TRBV28; D is uncertain. From germline, CDR1 is MDHEN and CDR2 SYDVKM. The CDR3 loop spans 13 amino acids. V shed 2 bases and J shed 7 bases, with 11 bases lying between them. CDR3 nucleotides: TGTGCCAGCAGTTTAGGAGGGCTCGGTGGCTACACCTTC. Residues: CASSLGGLGGYTF.

The genes are TRBV28 and TRBJ1-1, with D tentatively TRBD1 (5 bases). The ends were cut back, 6 bases at V and 5 bases at J, with 19 bases in the middle. Germline loops: CDR1 MDHEN, CDR2 SYDVKM. The CDR3 sequence is 15 residues long. CDR3 sequence: CASRGMGGSFTEAFF. As DNA, the CDR3 is TGTGCCAGCAGAGGGATGGGGGGATCATTTACTGAAGCTTTCTTT.

This clone was recorded once. The chain employs TRBV18 and TRBJ1-2, with 9 positions matching TRBD1. Germline loops: CDR1 KGHSH, CDR2 LQKENI. J lost 3 bases, V lost 6 bases, and 8 bases had no gene match. The CDR3 is 15 amino acids. The CDR3 is CASSHGQGPHYGYTF. CDR3 in DNA: TGTGCCAGCTCCCACGGACAGGGGCCCCACTATGGCTACACCTTC.

V gene TRBV2 combines with J gene TRBJ2-7; 7 bases fit TRBD2. The CDR3 is 14 amino acids. Germline CDR1 and CDR2: SNHLY and FYNNEI. V shed 3 bases and J 7 bases; nucleotides not matched to a gene: 9. The CDR3 loop reads CASSDYGTIWEQYF. DNA of the CDR3: TGTGCCAGCAGTGACTACGGGACTATTTGGGAGCAGTACTTC.

A single count supports this clone. This chain joins TRBV4-1 and TRBJ2-3; 7 bases map to TRBD1. This CDR3 is built from 16 residues. In germline, CDR1 is MGHRA, CDR2 YSYEKL. The trim removed 4 bases at V and 0 bases at J, leaving 7 bases unmatched. CDR3 region: CASSPKLGQSTDTQYF. CDR3 coding DNA: TGCGCCAGCAGCCCGAAATTGGGACAGAGCACAGATACGCAGTATTTT.

In nucleotides, the CDR3 is TGCGCCAGCAGCACCGGTGGCGGGTACACAGATACGCAGTATTTT. It encodes CASSTGGGYTDTQYF. The gene calls are TRBV5-1 and TRBJ2-3; a weak D match, TRBD2 (5 bases). Germline V lookup: CDR1 SGHRS, CDR2 YFSETQ. The CDR3 covers 15 residues. V was pared by 4 bases and J by 2 bases, with 14 bases between.

This clone was picked up a small number of times. CDR3 coding DNA: TGTGCCAGCACTCGGGCGGGGGGGATCTCCGAGCAGTACTTC. Its translation: CASTRAGGISEQYF. The chain carries TRBV28 and TRBJ2-7, with 9 bases matching TRBD2. The germline V gene has CDR1 MDHEN and CDR2 SYDVKM. The CDR3 spans 14 residues. The V segment lost 7 bases and the J segment 6 bases; nucleotides outside the gene matches: 10.

This rearrangement joins TRBV11-2 to TRBJ2-7; D is undetermined. The CDR3 is 15 amino acids. Germline V lookup: CDR1 SGHAT, CDR2 FQNNGV. Trimming pared 5 bases from V and 5 bases from J, leaving 19 bases between. CDR3 sequence (DNA): TGTGCCAGCAGCCTGACGGAGCCTAGGAGCCACGAGCAGTACTTC. It translates to CASSLTEPRSHEQYF.

The V call is TRBV18, the J call TRBJ2-1; possible D gene TRBD2, 6 bases. V was clipped by 6 bases and J by 0 bases, with 12 bases between them. There are 15 residues in the CDR3. Germline V lookup: CDR1 KGHSH, CDR2 LQKENI. The CDR3 DNA follows: TGTGCCAGCTCGCTACTAGCCACCTCCTACAATGAGCAGTTCTTC. Protein: CASSLLATSYNEQFF. The variable domain in full, with the rest retrieved from reference TRBV18 and TRBJ2-1, is NAGVMQNPRHLVRRRGQEARLRCSPMKGHSHVYWYRQLPEEGLKFMVYLQKENIIDESGMPKERFSAEFPKEGPSILRIQQVVRGDSAAYFCASSLLATSYNEQFFGPGTRLTVL.

The chain combines TRBV10-3 with TRBJ1-4; TRBD1 might be the D (6 bases). The germline V gene encodes CDR1 ENHRY and CDR2 SYGVKD. The CDR3 extends over 14 amino acids. V lost 6 bases to trimming and J lost 4 bases, with 12 bases between them. The CDR3 DNA follows: TGTGCCATCAGATCGCAGGGGCTTAATGAAAAACTGTTTTTT. Residues: CAIRSQGLNEKLFF.